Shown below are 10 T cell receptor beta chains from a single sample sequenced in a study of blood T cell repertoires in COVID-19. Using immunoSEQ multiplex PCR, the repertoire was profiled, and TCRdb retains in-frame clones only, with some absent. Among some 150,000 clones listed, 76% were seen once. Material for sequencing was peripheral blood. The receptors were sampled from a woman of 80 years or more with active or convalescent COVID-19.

CDR3 residues: CASSKGALETQYF. The DNA for the CDR3 is TGTGCCAGCAGTAAGGGGGCTCTTGAGACCCAGTACTTC. The chain has TRBV6-5 and TRBJ2-5, with 7 bases identical to TRBD1. The CDR3 is 13 residues long. Germline V gives CDR1 MNHEY, CDR2 SVGAGI. Trimming took 5 bases from V and 5 from J; bases not matched to a gene: 5.

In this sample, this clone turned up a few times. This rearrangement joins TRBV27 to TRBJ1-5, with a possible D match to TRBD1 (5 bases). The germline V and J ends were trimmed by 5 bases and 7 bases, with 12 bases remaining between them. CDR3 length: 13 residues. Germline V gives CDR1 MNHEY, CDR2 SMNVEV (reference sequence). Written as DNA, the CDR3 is TGTGCCAGCAGTCCCAGGAGGGACCAGCCCCAGCATTTT. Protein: CASSPRRDQPQHF.

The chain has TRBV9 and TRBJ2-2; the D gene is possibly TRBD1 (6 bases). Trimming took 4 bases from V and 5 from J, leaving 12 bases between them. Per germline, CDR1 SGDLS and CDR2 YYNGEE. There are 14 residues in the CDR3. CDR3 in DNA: TGTGCCAGCAGCCCGGGACAAATTACCGGGGAGCTGTTTTTT. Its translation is CASSPGQITGELFF. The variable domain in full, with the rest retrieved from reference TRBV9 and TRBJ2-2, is DSGVTQTPKHLITATGQRVTLRCSPRSGDLSVYWYQQSLDQGLQFLIQYYNGEERAKGNILERFSAQQFPDLHSELNLSSLELGDSALYFCASSPGQITGELFFGEGSRLTVL.

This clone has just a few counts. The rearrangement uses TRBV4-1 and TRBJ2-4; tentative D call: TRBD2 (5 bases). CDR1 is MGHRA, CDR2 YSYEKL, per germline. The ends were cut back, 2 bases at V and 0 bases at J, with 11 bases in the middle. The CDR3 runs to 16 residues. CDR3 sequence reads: CASSQRGVLAKNIQYF. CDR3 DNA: TGCGCCAGCAGCCAACGGGGAGTCCTAGCCAAAAACATTCAGTACTTC.

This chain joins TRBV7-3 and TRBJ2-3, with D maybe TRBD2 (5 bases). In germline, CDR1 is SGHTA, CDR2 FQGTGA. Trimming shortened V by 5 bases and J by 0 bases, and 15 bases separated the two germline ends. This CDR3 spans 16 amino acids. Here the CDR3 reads CASSLDYASSTDTQYF. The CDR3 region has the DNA TGTGCCAGCAGCCTCGACTACGCATCTAGCACAGATACGCAGTATTTT. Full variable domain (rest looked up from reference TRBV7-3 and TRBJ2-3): GAGVSQTPSNKVTEKGKYVELRCDPISGHTALYWYRQSLGQGPEFLIYFQGTGAADDSGLPNDRFFAVRPEGSVSTLKIQRTERGDSAVYLCASSLDYASSTDTQYFGPGTRLTVL.

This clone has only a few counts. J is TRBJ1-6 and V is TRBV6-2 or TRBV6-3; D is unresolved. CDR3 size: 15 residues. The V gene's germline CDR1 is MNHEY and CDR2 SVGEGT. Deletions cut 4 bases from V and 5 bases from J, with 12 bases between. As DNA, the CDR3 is TGTGCCAGCAGTTGGTTGGCCGCCAATAATTCACCCCTCCACTTT. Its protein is CASSWLAANNSPLHF.

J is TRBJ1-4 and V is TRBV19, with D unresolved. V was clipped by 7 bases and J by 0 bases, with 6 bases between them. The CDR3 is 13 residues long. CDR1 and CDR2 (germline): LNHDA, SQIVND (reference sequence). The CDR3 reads CASTPSTNEKLFF. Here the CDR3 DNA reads TGTGCCAGTACCCCGTCAACTAATGAAAAACTGTTTTTT.

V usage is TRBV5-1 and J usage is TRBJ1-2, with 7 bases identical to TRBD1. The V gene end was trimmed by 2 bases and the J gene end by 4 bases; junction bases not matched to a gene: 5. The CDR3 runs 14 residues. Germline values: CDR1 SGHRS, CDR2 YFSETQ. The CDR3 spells CASSFEGTVYGYTF. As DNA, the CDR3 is TGCGCCAGCAGCTTTGAGGGGACAGTCTATGGCTACACCTTC.

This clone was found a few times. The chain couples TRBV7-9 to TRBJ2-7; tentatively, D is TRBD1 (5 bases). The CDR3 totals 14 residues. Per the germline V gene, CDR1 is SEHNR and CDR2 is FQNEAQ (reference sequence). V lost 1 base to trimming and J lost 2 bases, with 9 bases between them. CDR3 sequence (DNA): TGTGCCAGCAGCTTAGACAGGCCTCCCTACGAGCAGTACTTC. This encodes CASSLDRPPYEQYF. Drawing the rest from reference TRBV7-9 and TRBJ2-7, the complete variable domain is DTGVSQNPRHKITKRGQNVTFRCDPISEHNRLYWYRQTLGQGPEFLTYFQNEAQLEKSRLLSDRFSAERPKGSFSTLEIQRTEQGDSAMYLCASSLDRPPYEQYFGPGTRLTVT.

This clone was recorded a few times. The CDR3 nucleotides read TGTGCCAGCAGCGTATCGGGGTGGGCGAATCAGCCCCAGCATTTT. It specifies CASSVSGWANQPQHF. The genes are TRBV9 and TRBJ1-5; D gene ambiguous. This CDR3 is 15 amino acids long. V was trimmed by 1 base and J by 4 bases, leaving 12 bases between them. Germline lookup yields CDR1 SGDLS and CDR2 YYNGEE.